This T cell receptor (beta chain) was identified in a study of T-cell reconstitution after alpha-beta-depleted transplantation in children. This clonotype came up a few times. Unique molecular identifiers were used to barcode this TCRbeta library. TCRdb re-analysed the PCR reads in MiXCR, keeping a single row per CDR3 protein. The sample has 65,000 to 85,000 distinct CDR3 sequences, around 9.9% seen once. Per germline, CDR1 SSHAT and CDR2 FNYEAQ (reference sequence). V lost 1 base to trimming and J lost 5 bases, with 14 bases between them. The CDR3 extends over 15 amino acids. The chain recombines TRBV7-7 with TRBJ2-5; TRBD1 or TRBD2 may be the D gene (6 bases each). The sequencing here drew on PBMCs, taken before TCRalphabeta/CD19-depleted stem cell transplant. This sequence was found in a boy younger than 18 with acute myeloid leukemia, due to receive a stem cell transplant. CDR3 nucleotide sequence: TGTGCCAGCAGCTTAGATTCGGGGGCCGGGGAGACCCAGTACTTC. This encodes CASSLDSGAGETQYF.